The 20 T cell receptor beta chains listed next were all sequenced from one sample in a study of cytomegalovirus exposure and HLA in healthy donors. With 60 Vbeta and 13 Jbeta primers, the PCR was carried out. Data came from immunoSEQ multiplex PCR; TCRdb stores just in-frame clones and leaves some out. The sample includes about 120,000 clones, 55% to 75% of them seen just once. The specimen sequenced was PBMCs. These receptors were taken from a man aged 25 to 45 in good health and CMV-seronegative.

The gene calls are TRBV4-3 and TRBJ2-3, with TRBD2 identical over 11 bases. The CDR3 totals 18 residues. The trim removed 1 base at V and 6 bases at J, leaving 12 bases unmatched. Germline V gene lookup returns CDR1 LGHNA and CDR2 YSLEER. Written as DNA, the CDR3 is TGCGCCAGCAGCCAAGGCCGGAGTAGCGGGGGGGCAGGGGATACGCAGTATTTT. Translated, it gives CASSQGRSSGGAGDTQYF.

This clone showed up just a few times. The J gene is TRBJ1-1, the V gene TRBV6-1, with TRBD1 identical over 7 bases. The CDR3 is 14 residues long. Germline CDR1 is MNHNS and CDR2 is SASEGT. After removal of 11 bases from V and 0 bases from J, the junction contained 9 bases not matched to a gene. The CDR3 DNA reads TGTGCCTTAAAAGGGGACAGCATGAACACTGAAGCTTTCTTT. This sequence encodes CALKGDSMNTEAFF.

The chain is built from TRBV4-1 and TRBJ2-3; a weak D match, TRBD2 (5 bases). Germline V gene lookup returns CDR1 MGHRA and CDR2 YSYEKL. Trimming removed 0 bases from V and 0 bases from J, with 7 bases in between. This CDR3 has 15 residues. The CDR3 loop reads CASSQDRDSTDTQYF. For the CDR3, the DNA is TGCGCCAGCAGCCAAGATCGGGATAGCACAGATACGCAGTATTTT.

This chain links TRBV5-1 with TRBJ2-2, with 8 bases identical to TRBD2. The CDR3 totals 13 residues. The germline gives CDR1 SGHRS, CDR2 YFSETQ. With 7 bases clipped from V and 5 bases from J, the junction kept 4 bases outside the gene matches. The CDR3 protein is CASQRGGTGELFF. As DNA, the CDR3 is TGCGCCAGCCAGCGCGGGGGGACCGGGGAGCTGTTTTTT.

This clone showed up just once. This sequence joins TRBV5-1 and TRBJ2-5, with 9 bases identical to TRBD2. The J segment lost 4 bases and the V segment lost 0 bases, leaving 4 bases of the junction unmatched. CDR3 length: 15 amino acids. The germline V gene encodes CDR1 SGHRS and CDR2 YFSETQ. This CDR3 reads CASSLGLAVRETQYF. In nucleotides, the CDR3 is TGCGCCAGCAGCTTGGGACTAGCGGTTCGAGAGACCCAGTACTTC.

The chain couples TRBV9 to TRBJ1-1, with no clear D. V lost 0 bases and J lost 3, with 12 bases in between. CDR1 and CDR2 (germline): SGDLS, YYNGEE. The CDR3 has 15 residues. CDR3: CASSVVPGGHTEAFF. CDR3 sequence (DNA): TGTGCCAGCAGCGTAGTACCCGGTGGGCACACTGAAGCTTTCTTT. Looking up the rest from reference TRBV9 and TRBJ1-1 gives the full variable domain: DSGVTQTPKHLITATGQRVTLRCSPRSGDLSVYWYQQSLDQGLQFLIQYYNGEERAKGNILERFSAQQFPDLHSELNLSSLELGDSALYFCASSVVPGGHTEAFFGQGTRLTVV.

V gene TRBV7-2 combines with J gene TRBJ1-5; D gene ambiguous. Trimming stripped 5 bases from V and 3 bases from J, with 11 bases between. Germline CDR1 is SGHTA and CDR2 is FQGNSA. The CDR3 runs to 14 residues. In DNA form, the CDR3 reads TGTGCCAGCAGCCCTCGACAACTCAATCAGCCCCAGCATTTT. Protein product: CASSPRQLNQPQHF.

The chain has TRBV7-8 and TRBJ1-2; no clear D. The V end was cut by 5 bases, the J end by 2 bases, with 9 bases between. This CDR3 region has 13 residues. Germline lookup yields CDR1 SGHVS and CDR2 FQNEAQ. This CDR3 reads CASSARVNYGYTF. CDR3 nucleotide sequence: TGTGCCAGCAGCGCCCGGGTAAACTATGGCTACACCTTC.

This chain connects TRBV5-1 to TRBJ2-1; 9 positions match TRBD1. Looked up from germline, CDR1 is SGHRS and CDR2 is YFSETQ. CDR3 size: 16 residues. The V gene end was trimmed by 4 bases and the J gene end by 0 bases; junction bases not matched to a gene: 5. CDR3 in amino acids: CASSRGTGSSYNEQFF. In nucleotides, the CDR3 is TGCGCCAGCAGCCGGGGGACAGGGAGCTCCTACAATGAGCAGTTCTTC.

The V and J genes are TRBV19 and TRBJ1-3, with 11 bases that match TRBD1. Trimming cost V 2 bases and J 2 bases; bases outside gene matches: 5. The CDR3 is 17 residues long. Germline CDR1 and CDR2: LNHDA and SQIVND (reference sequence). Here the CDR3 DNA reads TGTGCCAGTAGTATACGAGGGACAGGGGGTCCTGGAAACACCATATATTTT. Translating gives CASSIRGTGGPGNTIYF.

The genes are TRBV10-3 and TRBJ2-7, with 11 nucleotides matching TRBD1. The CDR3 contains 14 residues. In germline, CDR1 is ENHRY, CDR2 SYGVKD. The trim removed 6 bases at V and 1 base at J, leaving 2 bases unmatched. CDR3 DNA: TGTGCCATCAGGGGGACAGGGGGATCCTACGAGCAGTACTTC. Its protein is CAIRGTGGSYEQYF.

The CDR3 DNA follows: TGTGCCAGCAAGGGACTAGCGGGGGGGCAAGGTGAGCAGTTCTTC. Amino acids: CASKGLAGGQGEQFF. The V call is TRBV7-2, the J call TRBJ2-1; TRBD2 matches 16 bases. V dropped 7 bases and J dropped 9; count of bases not matched to a gene: 6. CDR1 SGHTA and CDR2 FQGNSA come from the germline V gene. This CDR3 spans 15 amino acids.

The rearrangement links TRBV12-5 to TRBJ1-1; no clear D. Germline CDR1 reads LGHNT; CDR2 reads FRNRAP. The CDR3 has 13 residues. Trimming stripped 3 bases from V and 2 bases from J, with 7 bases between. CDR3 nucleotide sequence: TGTGCTAGTGGTTTCTTCACTAACACTGAAGCTTTCTTT. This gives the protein CASGFFTNTEAFF. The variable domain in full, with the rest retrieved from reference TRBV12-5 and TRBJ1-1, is DARVTQTPRHKVTEMGQEVTMRCQPILGHNTVFWYRQTMMQGLELLAYFRNRAPLDDSGMPKDRFSAEMPDATLATLKIQPSEPRDSAVYFCASGFFTNTEAFFGQGTRLTVV.

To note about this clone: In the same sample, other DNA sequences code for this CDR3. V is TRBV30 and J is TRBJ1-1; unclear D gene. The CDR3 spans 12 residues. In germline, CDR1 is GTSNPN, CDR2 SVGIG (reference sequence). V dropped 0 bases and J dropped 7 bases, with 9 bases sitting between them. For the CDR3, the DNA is TGTGCCTGGAGTGTACGAGGGCATGAAGCTTTCTTT. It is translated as CAWSVRGHEAFF.

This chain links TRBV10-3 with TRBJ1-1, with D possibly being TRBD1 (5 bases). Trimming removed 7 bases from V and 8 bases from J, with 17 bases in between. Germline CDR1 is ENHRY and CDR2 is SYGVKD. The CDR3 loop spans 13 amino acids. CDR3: CAITSAGHREAFF. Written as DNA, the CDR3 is TGTGCCATCACCTCGGCAGGGCACAGAGAAGCTTTCTTT.

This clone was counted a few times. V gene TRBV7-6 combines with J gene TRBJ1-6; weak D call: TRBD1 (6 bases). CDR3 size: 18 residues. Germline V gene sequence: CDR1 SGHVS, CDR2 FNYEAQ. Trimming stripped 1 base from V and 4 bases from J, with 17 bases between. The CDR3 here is CASSLDQRGGPYNSPLHF. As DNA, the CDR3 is TGTGCCAGCAGCTTAGACCAGAGGGGGGGACCATATAATTCACCCCTCCACTTT. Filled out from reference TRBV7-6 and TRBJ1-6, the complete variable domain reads GAGVSQSPRYKVTKRGQDVALRCDPISGHVSLYWYRQALGQGPEFLTYFNYEAQQDKSGLPNDRFSAERPEGSISTLTIQRTEQRDSAMYRCASSLDQRGGPYNSPLHFGNGTRLTVT.

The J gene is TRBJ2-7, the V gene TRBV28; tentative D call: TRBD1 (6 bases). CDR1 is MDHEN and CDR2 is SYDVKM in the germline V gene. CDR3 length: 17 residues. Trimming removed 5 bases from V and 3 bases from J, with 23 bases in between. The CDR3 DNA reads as TGTGCCAGCAGTAATAAACCGGGACACTCCTTCTACTACGAGCAGTACTTC. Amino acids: CASSNKPGHSFYYEQYF.

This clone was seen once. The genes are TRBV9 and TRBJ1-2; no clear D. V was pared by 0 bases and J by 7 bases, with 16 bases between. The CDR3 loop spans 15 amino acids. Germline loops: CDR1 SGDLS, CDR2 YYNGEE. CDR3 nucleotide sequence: TGTGCCAGCAGCGTAGAGCCGGGATCCGGAGGTGGCTACACCTTC. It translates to CASSVEPGSGGGYTF.

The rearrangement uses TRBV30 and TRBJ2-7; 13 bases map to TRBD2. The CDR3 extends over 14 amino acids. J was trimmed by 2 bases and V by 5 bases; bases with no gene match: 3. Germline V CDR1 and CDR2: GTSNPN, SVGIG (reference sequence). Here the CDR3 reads CAWATSGGPYEQYF. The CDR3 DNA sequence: TGTGCCTGGGCGACTAGCGGGGGGCCCTACGAGCAGTACTTC.

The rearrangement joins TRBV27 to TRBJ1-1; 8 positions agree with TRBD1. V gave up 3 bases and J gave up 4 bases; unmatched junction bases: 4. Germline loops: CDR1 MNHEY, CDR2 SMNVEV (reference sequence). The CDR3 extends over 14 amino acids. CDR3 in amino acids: CASSFTGGGTEAFF. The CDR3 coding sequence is TGTGCCAGCAGTTTTACAGGGGGAGGCACTGAAGCTTTCTTT.